This T cell receptor beta chain was sequenced in a study of spatial heterogeneity in lung cancer. General observations from the study: Tumoral mutation counts were tracked by counts of expanded intratumoral alpha and beta TCRs. Numbers of ubiquitous and regional expanded TCRs tracked ubiquitous and regional nonsynonymous mutation counts, respectively.

By share of the sample, this clonotype is medium-sized. Its cognate antigen is unknown. Documented time point: sample taken at primary tumor resection. TCRdb re-called the 5' RACE reads with MiXCR, one entry per CDR3 protein. Of 2,200 or so distinct CDR3 sequences in the sample, approximately 11% were seen once. The material sequenced was lung tumor tissue, taken at surgery. The clonotype originates from a female donor with early-stage non-small cell lung cancer.

CDR3 region: CSAPVGGVNSPLHF. The CDR3, as DNA: TGCAGTGCACCCGTCGGGGGGGTTAATTCACCCCTCCACTTT. The rearrangement uses TRBV20-1 and TRBJ1-6; a possible D gene is TRBD1 (5 bases). V was pared by 6 bases and J by 6 bases, with 15 bases between. Germline CDR1 DFQATT, CDR2 SNEGSKA (reference sequence). This CDR3 is built from 14 residues.